Listed below are T cell receptor beta chains from one sample, sequenced in a study of blood T cells in healthy people across ages. TCRdb passed the 5' RACE reads through MiXCR, listing each CDR3 protein once. This table has 1.5 million to 2 million distinct CDR3 sequences, about 35% appearing once. Sequenced: blood. The receptors were gathered from a young woman in good health. Both conserved end residues are part of each CDR3. A D gene is named only where the DNA matches it firmly. Not all rows give a size; the values are once, few, many and, for expanded clones, a class.

clone size	J gene	D gene	V gene	CDR3 DNA	CDR3 protein
few	TRBJ1-2	-	TRBV28	TGTGCCAGCAGTTCCCCTCCTGGACAGAGATTTAACTATGGCTACACCTTC	CASSSPPGQRFNYGYTF
few	TRBJ2-4	TRBD1	TRBV10-3	TGTGCCAGCGGGACAGGGGGAAACATTCAGTACTTC	CASGTGGNIQYF
few	TRBJ2-7	TRBD1	TRBV10-1	TGCGCCAGCTCGGGACAGGTGGACTACGAGCAGTACTTC	CASSGQVDYEQYF
-	TRBJ2-1	TRBD2	TRBV29-1	TGCAGCCCACGACTAGCGGGAGGAAACAATGAGCAGTTCTTC	CSPRLAGGNNEQFF
-	TRBJ2-1	TRBD2	TRBV9	TGTGCCAGCAGCTACAGAAGCGGGGGGGCCTACAATGAGCAGTTCTTC	CASSYRSGGAYNEQFF
many	TRBJ2-7	-	TRBV12-3/TRBV12-4	TGTGCCAGCAGCATGGGGGGTGCCGAGCAGTACTTC	CASSMGGAEQYF
few	TRBJ2-1	-	TRBV5-1	TGCGCCAGCAGCTTGGAAGGCAGAGAGTACAATGAGCAGTTCTTC	CASSLEGREYNEQFF
-	TRBJ2-5	-	TRBV5-1	TGCGCCAGCAGCATAGGACCAGGACAAGAGACCCAGTACTTC	CASSIGPGQETQYF
many	TRBJ2-3	TRBD2	TRBV29-1	TGCAGCGCTCAGCGGGGGAGCACAGATACGCAGTATTTT	CSAQRGSTDTQYF
-	TRBJ2-4	TRBD1	TRBV20-1	TGCAGTGCTAGAGAGACAGGGGGATCCGTTGAAAACATTCAGTACTTC	CSARETGGSVENIQYF
-	TRBJ2-5	-	TRBV3-1	TGTGCCAGCAGCCAAGGACCAGTTGAGCAGTACTTC	CASSQGPVEQYF
few	TRBJ2-3	-	TRBV18	TGTGCCAGCTCACCAGCCACCCACACAGATACGCAGTATTTT	CASSPATHTDTQYF
many	TRBJ2-5	-	TRBV4-1	TGCGCCAGCAGCCAAGTGGGGGTGGTCCAAGAGACCCAGTACTTC	CASSQVGVVQETQYF